The 12 T cell receptor beta chains given below trace back to one sample, sequenced in a study of T cell clones after liver transplantation. The protocol was immunoSEQ multiplex PCR, while the TCRdb copy is restricted to in-frame clones and leaves out a portion. The table has approximately 2,900 clones, around 25% seen once. These receptors' targets are unknown. Alloreactive TCRbeta sequences came from sequencing proliferating CFSE-low cells in the MLR. The sequencing input was CD4+ T cells from PBMCs cultured with third-party cells. These receptors were obtained from a human patient who received a liver transplant. Some of these T cells may belong to the graft donor.

By share, this clone ranks as large (0.1 to 1%). The chain has TRBV29-1 and TRBJ1-6; D is perhaps TRBD1 (6 bases). Germline CDR1 and CDR2: SQVTM and ANQGSEA. The ends were cut back, 3 bases at V and 10 bases at J, with 13 bases in the middle. The length of the CDR3 is 13 residues. The CDR3 sequence is CSVEVDSGSPLHF. The DNA for the CDR3 is TGCAGCGTTGAGGTGGACAGCGGCTCACCCCTCCACTTT.

This clone was observed a handful of times. The V and J genes are TRBV15 and TRBJ2-7; 11 bases map to TRBD2. The CDR3 sequence is 15 residues long. The ends lost 5 bases at V and 0 bases at J; junction bases unmatched: 3. Per the germline V gene, CDR1 is LNHNV and CDR2 is YYDKDF (reference sequence). The DNA of the CDR3 is TGTGCCACCAGCGGAGGGACTAGCGGCTCCTACGAGCAGTACTTC. This sequence encodes CATSGGTSGSYEQYF.

The V call is TRBV2, the J call TRBJ2-2; D unresolved. Trimming removed 5 bases at V and 3 bases at J, with 13 bases between. The CDR3 has 15 residues. The V gene's germline CDR1 is SNHLY and CDR2 FYNNEI. The CDR3: CASSIRLLDTGELFF. The CDR3 DNA reads TGTGCCAGCAGTATTCGACTTTTAGACACCGGGGAGCTGTTTTTT.

This clone was seen a handful of times. The J gene is TRBJ1-5, the V gene TRBV19; weak D call: TRBD1 (6 bases). V lost 5 bases and J lost 6, with 20 bases in between. This CDR3 contains 16 residues. Germline V gene lookup returns CDR1 LNHDA and CDR2 SQIVND (reference sequence). In nucleotides, the CDR3 is TGTGCCAGTAGTGGGGGTGGGGGGCCAGTTGCTCAGCCCCAGCATTTT. Protein: CASSGGGGPVAQPQHF.

This clone was seen a few times. V gene TRBV6-5 combines with J gene TRBJ2-1; 8 positions match TRBD1. CDR3 size: 15 residues. With V trimmed by 6 bases and J by 5 bases, 9 bases remained unmatched. Germline assignment: CDR1 MNHEY and CDR2 SVGAGI. As DNA, the CDR3 is TGTGCCAGCAGGGGACGAAGGACAGGGAACAATGAGCAGTTCTTC. It translates to CASRGRRTGNNEQFF.

This clone is termed large (0.1 to 1%). This chain connects TRBV5-4 to TRBJ2-2; TRBD1 matches 7 bases. V lost 0 bases and J lost 6; bases outside the gene matches: 8. From germline, CDR1 is SGHNT and CDR2 YYREEE (reference sequence). This CDR3 has 16 residues. In DNA, the CDR3 is TGTGCCAGCAGCTTGGAAAGGGGGCGCGTTTCCGGGGAGCTGTTTTTT. It specifies CASSLERGRVSGELFF.

This clone is medium-sized by share. The rearrangement uses TRBV10-3 and TRBJ2-7, with D perhaps matching TRBD1 (6 bases). The CDR3 has 15 residues. CDR1 ENHRY and CDR2 SYGVKD come from the germline V gene. Trimming took 3 bases from V and 1 from J, leaving 13 bases between them. CDR3 sequence: CAISERQASSYEQYF. The CDR3 bases are TGTGCCATCAGTGAACGACAGGCTAGTTCCTACGAGCAGTACTTC.

This clone occurred once. The chain carries TRBV9 and TRBJ1-2; D gene unclear. The CDR3 consists of 19 residues. Germline V lookup: CDR1 SGDLS, CDR2 YYNGEE. V lost 0 bases and J lost 6, with 27 bases in between. The CDR3 DNA sequence: TGTGCCAGCAGCGTAGGAGGGTCTCCCCCCACTTCTTGGGTTAATGGCTACACCTTC. This encodes CASSVGGSPPTSWVNGYTF.

The rearrangement joins TRBV4-1 to TRBJ2-7, with D possibly matching TRBD1 (6 bases). The ends were cut back, 4 bases at V and 5 bases at J, with 15 bases in the middle. Germline CDR1 reads MGHRA; CDR2 reads YSYEKL. The CDR3 loop spans 14 amino acids. CDR3 amino acids: CASSRLQGRDEQYF. CDR3 DNA: TGCGCCAGCAGCCGCCTACAGGGCAGAGACGAGCAGTACTTC.

This clone is labeled as large. As DNA, the CDR3 is TGTGCCAGCAGCGTCCGGGGGAGCTATGGCTACACCTTC. As protein: CASSVRGSYGYTF. The chain links TRBV9 to TRBJ1-2; D is possibly TRBD1 (5 bases). The V end lost 2 bases, the J end lost 4 bases, and 9 bases lay between the germline ends. Germline assignment: CDR1 SGDLS and CDR2 YYNGEE. This CDR3 region has 13 residues.

The table lists this clone with a few counts. The chain uses TRBV4-2 and TRBJ2-7, with D uncertain. CDR3 size: 11 residues. The V gene lost 4 bases and the J gene lost 7 bases, with 8 bases spanning the gap. In germline, CDR1 is LGHNA, CDR2 YNFKEQ. The CDR3 sequence: CASSRIGEQYF. The CDR3 DNA is TGTGCCAGCAGCCGCATAGGGGAGCAGTACTTC.

This clone was counted only a few times. A far larger clone is just one base off, so this is likely a read error. Other DNA sequences in this sample translate to the same CDR3. This chain links TRBV19 with TRBJ1-3; tentative D call: TRBD1 (5 bases). The CDR3 spans 14 residues. CDR1 is LNHDA and CDR2 is SQIVND in the germline V gene (reference sequence). CDR3 sequence: CASSSPGRENTIYF. The CDR3 nucleotides read TGTGCAAGTAGTAGCCCGGGACGCGAAAACACCATATATTTT.